A selection of T cell receptor beta chains follows, all from one sample in a study of beta chain features in type 1 diabetes. The protocol was immunoSEQ multiplex PCR, while the TCRdb copy is restricted to in-frame clones and leaves out a portion. The sample yields some 500,000 clones, about an eighth seen once. The specimen was naive CD4+ T cells from blood. The receptors derive from a woman aged 18-30 years in good health. Both conserved end residues are part of each CDR3. The D gene is left open where the match is weak. Size values are once, few and many counts, or a class for expanded clones, and some rows have none.

j_call v_call clone_size d_call cdr3_nt cdr3_aa
TRBJ2-3 TRBV5-4 - - TGTGCCAGCAGCTTCGAAGGGGCCAAAGATACGCAGTATTTT CASSFEGAKDTQYF
TRBJ1-6 TRBV7-2 - TRBD1 TGTGCCAGCACCAATGACAGGGAAATTTCACCCCTCCACTTT CASTNDREISPLHF
TRBJ2-6 TRBV6-5 - - TGTGCCAGCAGTTACCTGGGGCCTGGGGCCAACGTCCTGACTTTC CASSYLGPGANVLTF
TRBJ2-1 TRBV2 - - TGTGCCAGCAGGGGGCCGGGTTACTACAATGAGCAGTTCTTC CASRGPGYYNEQFF
TRBJ2-1 TRBV15 - TRBD2 TGTGCCACCAGCAGAGATGGACTAGCGGGCTTCAATGAGCAGTTCTTC CATSRDGLAGFNEQFF
TRBJ1-6 TRBV27 - TRBD1 TGTGCCAGCAGTTTGACAGGGCCGCTCTTATATTCACCCCTCCACTTT CASSLTGPLLYSPLHF
TRBJ2-3 TRBV5-4 - - TGTGCCAGCAGCTTGGGGGGCAGGACTTATTCACAGATAACGCAGTATTTT CASSLGGRTYSQITQYF
TRBJ2-1 TRBV4-1 - - TGCGCCAGCAGCCGATCAACTCAGGGGTATGAGCAGTTCTTC CASSRSTQGYEQFF
TRBJ2-5 TRBV4-1 - - TGCGCCAGCAGCCTAAGGACGGGACGGCCGGAGGAGACCCAGTACTTC CASSLRTGRPEETQYF
TRBJ2-2 TRBV6-6 - - TGTGCCAGCAGTTCCAAAGCGACCGGGGAGCTGTTTTTT CASSSKATGELFF
TRBJ1-1 TRBV4-2 few - TGTGCCAGCAGCTTCTTGGCCATGAACACTGAAGCTTTCTTT CASSFLAMNTEAFF
TRBJ2-2 TRBV7-2 - - TGTGCCAGCAGCTTGAGTGGAACCGGGGAGCTGTTTTTT CASSLSGTGELFF
TRBJ2-1 TRBV5-4 - - TGTGCCAGCAGCTCAAGCCAACAGGGTAATGAGCAGTTCTTC CASSSSQQGNEQFF
TRBJ2-2 TRBV27 - TRBD2 TGTGCCAGCAGTATGACTAGCGGGATCAACACCGGGGAGCTGTTTTTT CASSMTSGINTGELFF
TRBJ2-3 TRBV27 - - TGTGCCAGCAGTCGGACAGCTAGCACAGATACGCAGTATTTT CASSRTASTDTQYF
TRBJ2-1 TRBV7-3 - - TGTGCCAGCAGCTTAAAGTTAGGACTCATGTACAATGAGCAGTTCTTC CASSLKLGLMYNEQFF
TRBJ2-5 TRBV7-2 few TRBD1 TGTGCCAGCAGCTCCGACAGGGGCCACCAAGAGACCCAGTACTTC CASSSDRGHQETQYF
TRBJ1-1 TRBV2 - TRBD1 TGTGCCAGCAAGTGGAGGACAGGGAGAGTGAACACTGAAGCTTTCTTT CASKWRTGRVNTEAFF